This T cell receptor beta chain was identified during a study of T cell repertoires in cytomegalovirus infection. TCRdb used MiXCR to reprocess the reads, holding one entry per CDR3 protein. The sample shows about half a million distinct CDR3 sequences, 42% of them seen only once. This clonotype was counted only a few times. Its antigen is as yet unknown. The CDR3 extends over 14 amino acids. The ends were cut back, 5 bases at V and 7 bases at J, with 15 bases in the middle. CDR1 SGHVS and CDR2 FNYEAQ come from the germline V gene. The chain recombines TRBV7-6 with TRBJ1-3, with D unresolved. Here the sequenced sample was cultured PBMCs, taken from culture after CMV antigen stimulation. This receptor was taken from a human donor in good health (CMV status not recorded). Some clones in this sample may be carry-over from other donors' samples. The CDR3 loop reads CASSRAGLENTIYF. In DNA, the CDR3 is TGTGCCAGCAGCCGGGCGGGTTTGGAGAACACCATATATTTT.